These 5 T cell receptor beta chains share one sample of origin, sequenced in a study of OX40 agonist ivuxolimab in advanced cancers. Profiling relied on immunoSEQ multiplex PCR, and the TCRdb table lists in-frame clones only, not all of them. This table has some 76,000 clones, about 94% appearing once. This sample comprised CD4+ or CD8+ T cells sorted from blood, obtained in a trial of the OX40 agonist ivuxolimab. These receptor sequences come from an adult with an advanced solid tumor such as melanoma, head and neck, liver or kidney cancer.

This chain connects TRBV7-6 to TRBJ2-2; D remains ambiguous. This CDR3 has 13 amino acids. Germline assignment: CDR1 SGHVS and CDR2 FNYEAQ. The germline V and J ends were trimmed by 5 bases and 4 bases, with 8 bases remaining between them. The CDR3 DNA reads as TGTGCCAGCAGCCCAGGACGCACCGGGGAGCTGTTTTTT. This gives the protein CASSPGRTGELFF.

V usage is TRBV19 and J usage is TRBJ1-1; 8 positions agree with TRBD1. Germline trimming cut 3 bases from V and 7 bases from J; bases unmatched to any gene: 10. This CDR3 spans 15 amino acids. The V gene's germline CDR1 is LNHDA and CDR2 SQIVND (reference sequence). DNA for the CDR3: TGTGCCAGTAGTATGGGCCACAGGGGGTGGGGTGAAGCTTTCTTT. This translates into CASSMGHRGWGEAFF.

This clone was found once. CDR3 in amino acids: CASSQTPGYQETQYF. CDR3 sequence (DNA): TGCGCCAGCAGCCAAACCCCAGGGTACCAAGAGACCCAGTACTTC. V gene TRBV5-1 combines with J gene TRBJ2-5, with D possibly being TRBD1 (5 bases). Trimming took off 4 bases at V and 0 bases at J, with 13 bases between the two ends. This CDR3 comprises 15 residues. The germline V gene has CDR1 SGHRS and CDR2 YFSETQ.

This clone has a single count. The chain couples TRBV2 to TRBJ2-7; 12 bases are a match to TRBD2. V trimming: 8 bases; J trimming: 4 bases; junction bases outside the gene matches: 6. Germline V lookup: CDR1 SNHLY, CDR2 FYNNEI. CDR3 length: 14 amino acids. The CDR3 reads CASRPTSGSYEQYF. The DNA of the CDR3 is TGTGCCAGCCGCCCGACTAGCGGGAGTTACGAGCAGTACTTC. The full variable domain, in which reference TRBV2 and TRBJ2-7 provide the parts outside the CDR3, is EPEVTQTPSHQVTQMGQEVILRCVPISNHLYFYWYRQILGQKVEFLVSFYNNEISEKSEIFDDQFSVERPDGSNFTLKIRSTKLEDSAMYFCASRPTSGSYEQYFGPGTRLTVT.

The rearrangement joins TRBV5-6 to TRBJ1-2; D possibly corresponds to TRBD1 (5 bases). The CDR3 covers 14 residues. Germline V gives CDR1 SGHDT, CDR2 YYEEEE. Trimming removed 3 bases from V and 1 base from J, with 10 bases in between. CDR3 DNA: TGTGCCAGCAGCTCGGACACCCTTAACTATGGCTACACCTTC. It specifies CASSSDTLNYGYTF.